Shown below are 5 T cell receptor beta chains from a single sample sequenced in a study of T cell repertoires in cytomegalovirus infection (dated 2019 in TCRdb). The treatment or condition label here, explained by the study, means: in vitro stimulation with specific CMV peptide epitopes to enrich CMV-specific T cells. The sample was run on an Illumina HiSeq 1500. TCRdb applied fastp at Q25 and MiXCR to the public reads, then kept only in-frame beta chains. Each entry merges the rows of one CDR3 protein and shows their most common DNA and genes. The sample contains about 920,000 distinct CDR3 sequences, roughly 30% of them found a single time. The ten largest clones take up 11% to 15% of the sample. What these receptors recognize is not known. The sample consisted of cultured CD8+ T cells from PBMCs, taken from culture after CMV antigen stimulation. The source is a human donor in good health (CMV status not recorded). Some clones in this sample may be carry-over from other donors' samples.

This clonotype was detected only a few times. V and J are TRBV6-5 and TRBJ1-1; tentative D call: TRBD1 (5 bases). The CDR3 is 16 residues long. V was clipped by 2 bases and J by 3 bases, with 16 bases between them. Germline CDR1 and CDR2: MNHEY and SVGAGI. CDR3 sequence reads: CASSYNPRGEDTEAFF. The DNA of the CDR3 is TGTGCCAGCAGTTACAACCCTCGGGGGGAGGACACTGAAGCTTTCTTT.

Ten or more counts support this clonotype. The J gene is TRBJ2-1, the V gene TRBV7-8; possible D gene TRBD2, 6 bases. The germline V gene encodes CDR1 SGHVS and CDR2 FQNEAQ. This CDR3 has 16 amino acids. With 0 bases removed from V and 2 bases from J, the gap between germline ends came to 11 bases. This chain's CDR3 is CASSLAPEGTYNEQFF. CDR3 bases: TGTGCCAGCAGCTTAGCGCCGGAGGGAACCTACAATGAGCAGTTCTTC.

This clonotype was observed a few times. This chain joins TRBV6-1 and TRBJ2-7; D not certain. Trimming took off 1 base at V and 2 bases at J, with 9 bases between the two ends. The CDR3 is 14 amino acids. The germline CDR1 and CDR2 sequences are MNHNS and SASEGT. For the CDR3, the DNA is TGTGCCAGCAGTGAAGATCCAACCCCCTACGAGCAGTACTTC. Translating it yields CASSEDPTPYEQYF.

This clonotype was found a few times. The chain is built from TRBV5-4 and TRBJ2-4; D remains ambiguous. This CDR3 comprises 14 residues. CDR1 and CDR2 (germline): SGHNT, YYREEE (reference sequence). Trimming cost V 5 bases and J 0 bases, with 9 bases left between them. CDR3 DNA sequence: TGTGCCAGCAGTATAAACCTAGCCAAAAACATTCAGTACTTC. Translation: CASSINLAKNIQYF.

This clonotype has just one count. V and J are TRBV2 and TRBJ1-6; perhaps TRBD1 as D (6 bases). This CDR3 spans 15 amino acids. V was trimmed by 7 bases and J by 3 bases, leaving 13 bases between them. Germline values: CDR1 SNHLY, CDR2 FYNNEI. The CDR3 protein is CASTRRTDYNSPLHF. The CDR3 nucleotides are TGTGCCAGCACCCGCCGGACAGACTATAATTCACCCCTCCACTTT.